The clone carrying this T cell receptor beta chain was found many times. The data were taken from a study of neurological immune-mediated disorders. TCRdb re-called the 5' RACE reads with MiXCR, one entry per CDR3 protein. The sample consists of 95,000 to 150,000 distinct CDR3 sequences, about 3.2% of them appearing once. V gave up 8 bases and J gave up 5 bases, with 10 bases separating them. Germline CDR1 MNHNY, CDR2 SVGAGI (reference sequence). This CDR3 has 11 residues. This chain joins TRBV6-6 and TRBJ2-7, with D perhaps TRBD2 (6 bases). The specimen was PBMCs. The TCR originated in a woman aged 30 to 39 with multiple sclerosis. The CDR3 region is CASGAGNEQYF. CDR3 nucleotides: TGTGCCAGCGGGGCGGGGAACGAGCAGTACTTC.